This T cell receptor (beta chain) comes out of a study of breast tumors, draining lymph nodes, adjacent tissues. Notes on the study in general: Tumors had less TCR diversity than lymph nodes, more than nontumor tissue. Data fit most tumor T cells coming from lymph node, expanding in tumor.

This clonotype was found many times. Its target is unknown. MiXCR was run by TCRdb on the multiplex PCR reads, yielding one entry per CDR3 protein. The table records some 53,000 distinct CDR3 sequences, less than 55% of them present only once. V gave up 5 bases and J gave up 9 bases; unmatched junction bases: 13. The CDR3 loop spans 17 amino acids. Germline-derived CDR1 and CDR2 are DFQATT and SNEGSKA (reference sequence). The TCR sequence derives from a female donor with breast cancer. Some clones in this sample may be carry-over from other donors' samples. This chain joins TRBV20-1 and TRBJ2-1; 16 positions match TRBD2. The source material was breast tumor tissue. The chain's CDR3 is CSAPPEGLAGGPGEQFF. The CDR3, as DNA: TGCAGTGCTCCCCCCGAGGGACTAGCGGGAGGGCCGGGTGAGCAGTTCTTC.